Listed here are 16 T cell receptor beta chains from one sample, sequenced in a study of blood T cell repertoires in COVID-19. Clones were sequenced by immunoSEQ multiplex PCR, and TCRdb holds only the in-frame ones, with some missing. The data hold approximately 330,000 clones, with roughly 88% observed a single time. Sequenced: peripheral blood. These receptors originate from a woman between 50 and 59 years old with active or convalescent COVID-19.

The chain employs TRBV7-3 and TRBJ2-3; TRBD2 aligns across 8 bases. V gave up 8 bases and J gave up 4 bases; unmatched junction bases: 8. Germline-derived CDR1 and CDR2 are SGHTA and FQGTGA. The CDR3 totals 14 residues. The CDR3 sequence is CASGASSGSDTQYF. The CDR3 DNA is TGTGCCAGCGGGGCGTCTAGCGGGTCAGATACGCAGTATTTT.

Notes on this clone: An end of the junction does not agree with germline; a read error may underlie this. This chain uses TRBV12-3 or TRBV12-4 with TRBJ2-7, with D perhaps TRBD2 (5 bases). There are 11 residues in the CDR3. The CDR3: CASSPGLQPAF. Here the CDR3 DNA reads TGTGCCAGCAGTCCAGGACTCCAACCGGCTTTC.

The rearrangement links TRBV19 to TRBJ1-1, with D unresolved. The CDR3 loop spans 16 amino acids. Germline lookup yields CDR1 LNHDA and CDR2 SQIVND (reference sequence). The V end was cut by 3 bases, the J end by 1 base, with 15 bases between. CDR3: CASSMMTPPGNTEAFF. The CDR3 nucleotides read TGTGCCAGTAGTATGATGACACCCCCAGGGAACACTGAAGCTTTCTTT.

The genes are TRBV7-2 and TRBJ2-2, with D maybe TRBD2 (7 bases). The V end was cut by 0 bases, the J end by 3 bases, with 14 bases between. Looked up from germline, CDR1 is SGHTA and CDR2 is FQGNSA. The CDR3 contains 17 residues. CDR3 sequence reads: CASSLAYGGGYTGELFF. The CDR3 coding sequence is TGTGCCAGCAGCTTAGCCTATGGCGGGGGCTACACCGGGGAGCTGTTTTTT.

CDR3 sequence: CASSRRQGPPPGNEKLFF. The CDR3, as DNA: TGTGCCAGCAGCCGCAGACAGGGACCACCCCCCGGTAATGAAAAACTGTTTTTT. The chain recombines TRBV7-9 with TRBJ1-4, with 7 bases lining up with TRBD1. CDR1 SEHNR and CDR2 FQNEAQ come from the germline V gene (reference sequence). V lost 5 bases, J lost 4 bases, and 16 bases stayed unmatched. The CDR3 consists of 18 residues.

This clone occurred a few times. The J gene is TRBJ2-1, the V gene TRBV2; 7 nucleotides match TRBD2. Trimming removed 3 bases from V and 4 bases from J; junction bases left unmatched: 12. The CDR3 has 17 amino acids. Germline V gene data show CDR1 as SNHLY and CDR2 as FYNNEI. CDR3 amino acids: CASSDGGGLLLYNEQFF. As DNA, the CDR3 is TGTGCCAGCAGTGATGGGGGGGGACTCTTATTGTACAATGAGCAGTTCTTC. Drawing the rest from reference TRBV2 and TRBJ2-1, the complete variable domain is EPEVTQTPSHQVTQMGQEVILRCVPISNHLYFYWYRQILGQKVEFLVSFYNNEISEKSEIFDDQFSVERPDGSNFTLKIRSTKLEDSAMYFCASSDGGGLLLYNEQFFGPGTRLTVL.

V gene TRBV15 combines with J gene TRBJ2-1; 8 nucleotides match TRBD2. The CDR3 sequence is 14 residues long. V trimming: 11 bases; J trimming: 6 bases; junction bases outside the gene matches: 12. Germline V CDR1 and CDR2: LNHNV, YYDKDF (reference sequence). CDR3 loop: CASSPGLAGNEQFF. The CDR3 bases are TGTGCCTCCTCCCCCGGTCTAGCGGGCAATGAGCAGTTCTTC.

The chain combines TRBV11-2 with TRBJ2-7; D ambiguous. CDR1 and CDR2 (germline): SGHAT, FQNNGV. The CDR3 has 13 residues. Trimming shortened V by 1 base and J by 7 bases, and 11 bases separated the two germline ends. The CDR3 spells CASSLALGLEQYF. DNA for the CDR3: TGTGCCAGCAGCTTAGCTCTTGGGCTTGAGCAGTACTTC.

This chain uses TRBV19 with TRBJ1-2; maybe TRBD1 (6 bases). The germline V gene encodes CDR1 LNHDA and CDR2 SQIVND (reference sequence). The CDR3 runs to 15 residues. The V gene lost 1 base and the J gene lost 2 bases, with 11 bases spanning the gap. CDR3 sequence (DNA): TGTGCCAGTAGTATAGGGGGCAGGGGAAACTATGGCTACACCTTC. It specifies CASSIGGRGNYGYTF.

This chain connects TRBV9 to TRBJ1-1; TRBD1 agrees at 9 bases. V lost 3 bases and J lost 5; bases outside the gene matches: 8. In germline, CDR1 is SGDLS, CDR2 YYNGEE. The length of the CDR3 is 15 residues. CDR3 sequence: CASSARTGVETEAFF. CDR3 nucleotides: TGTGCCAGCAGCGCGCGGACAGGGGTGGAGACTGAAGCTTTCTTT.

The genes are TRBV9 and TRBJ1-1, with 10 bases aligning to TRBD1. CDR1 and CDR2 from the germline V gene are SGDLS and YYNGEE. With 0 bases clipped from V and 1 base from J, the junction kept 6 bases outside the gene matches. The CDR3 runs to 17 residues. In DNA, the CDR3 is TGTGCCAGCAGCGTAGCACGGGACAGGGGTGGGAACACTGAAGCTTTCTTT. Its protein product is CASSVARDRGGNTEAFF. The full variable domain, with the rest looked up from reference TRBV9 and TRBJ1-1, is DSGVTQTPKHLITATGQRVTLRCSPRSGDLSVYWYQQSLDQGLQFLIQYYNGEERAKGNILERFSAQQFPDLHSELNLSSLELGDSALYFCASSVARDRGGNTEAFFGQGTRLTVV.

This sequence joins TRBV28 and TRBJ1-3; D is unclear. The CDR3 contains 15 residues. Deletions cut 6 bases from V and 0 bases from J, with 12 bases between. Germline V gene sequence: CDR1 MDHEN, CDR2 SYDVKM. The CDR3 DNA reads as TGTGCCAGCAGCACGGGAGGTTTCTCTGGAAACACCATATATTTT. Protein sequence: CASSTGGFSGNTIYF.

This clone turned up a few times. This sequence joins TRBV6-2 or TRBV6-3 and TRBJ2-2; the match to TRBD2 covers 7 bases. This CDR3 is built from 15 residues. Germline V CDR1 and CDR2: MNHEY, SVGEGT. J was trimmed by 6 bases and V by 5 bases; bases with no gene match: 9. CDR3 sequence: CASSTRAGAPGELFF. DNA for the CDR3: TGTGCCAGCAGTACCAGGGCGGGAGCGCCCGGGGAGCTGTTTTTT.

The V call is TRBV30, the J call TRBJ2-1; TRBD2 matches at 15 bases. The length of the CDR3 is 14 residues. The J segment lost 9 bases and the V segment lost 5 bases, leaving 5 bases of the junction unmatched. Germline CDR1 GTSNPN, CDR2 SVGIG (reference sequence). CDR3 region: CAWGLAGGKGEQFF. CDR3 bases: TGTGCCTGGGGACTAGCGGGAGGGAAGGGTGAGCAGTTCTTC. Looking up the rest from reference TRBV30 and TRBJ2-1 gives the full variable domain: SQTIHQWPATLVQPVGSPLSLECTVEGTSNPNLYWYRQAAGRGLQLLFYSVGIGQISSEVPQNLSASRPQDRQFILSSKKLLLSDSGFYLCAWGLAGGKGEQFFGPGTRLTVL.

This rearrangement joins TRBV11-2 to TRBJ2-3; D is unclear. The CDR3 has 15 amino acids. The V gene's germline CDR1 is SGHAT and CDR2 FQNNGV. V gave up 1 base and J gave up 2 bases, with 10 bases separating them. Here the CDR3 reads CASSLGTAYTDTQYF. The CDR3 coding sequence is TGTGCCAGCAGCTTAGGAACAGCCTACACAGATACGCAGTATTTT.

The V gene is TRBV30, the J gene TRBJ2-1; maybe TRBD1 (5 bases). CDR1 and CDR2 from the germline V gene are GTSNPN and SVGIG (reference sequence). This CDR3 region has 13 residues. The V end was cut by 1 base, the J end by 9 bases, with 13 bases between. The CDR3 here is CAWSGQWTGEQFF. For the CDR3, the DNA is TGTGCCTGGAGTGGACAGTGGACCGGTGAGCAGTTCTTC.